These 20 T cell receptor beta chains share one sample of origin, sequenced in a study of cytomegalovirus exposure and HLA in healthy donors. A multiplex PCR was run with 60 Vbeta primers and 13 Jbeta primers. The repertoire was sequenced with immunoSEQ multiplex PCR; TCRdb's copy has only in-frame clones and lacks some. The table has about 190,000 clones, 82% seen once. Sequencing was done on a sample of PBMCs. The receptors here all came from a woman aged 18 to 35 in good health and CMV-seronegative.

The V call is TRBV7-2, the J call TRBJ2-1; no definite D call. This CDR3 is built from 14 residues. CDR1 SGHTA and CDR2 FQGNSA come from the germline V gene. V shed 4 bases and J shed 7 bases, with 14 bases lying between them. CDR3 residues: CASSSPRRLNEQFF. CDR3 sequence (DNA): TGTGCCAGCAGCTCGCCCCGGAGACTGAATGAGCAGTTCTTC.

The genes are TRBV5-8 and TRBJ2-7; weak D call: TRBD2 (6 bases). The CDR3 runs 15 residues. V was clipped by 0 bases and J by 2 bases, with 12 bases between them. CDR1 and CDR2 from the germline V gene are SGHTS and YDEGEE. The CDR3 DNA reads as TGTGCCAGCAGCTTGGACCTAGCGAGACCCTACGAGCAGTACTTC. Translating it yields CASSLDLARPYEQYF.

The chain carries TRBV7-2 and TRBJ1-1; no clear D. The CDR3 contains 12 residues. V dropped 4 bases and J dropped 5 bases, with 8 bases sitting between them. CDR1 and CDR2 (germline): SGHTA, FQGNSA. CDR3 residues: CASSYPRTEAFF. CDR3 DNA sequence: TGTGCCAGCAGCTACCCACGGACTGAAGCTTTCTTT.

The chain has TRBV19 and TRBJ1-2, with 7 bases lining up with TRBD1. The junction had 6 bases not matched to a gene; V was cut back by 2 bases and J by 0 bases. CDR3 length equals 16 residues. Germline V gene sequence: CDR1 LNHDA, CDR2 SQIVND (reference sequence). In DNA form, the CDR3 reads TGTGCCAGTAGTATAACCGGGACAGACTCTAACTATGGCTACACCTTC. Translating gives CASSITGTDSNYGYTF.

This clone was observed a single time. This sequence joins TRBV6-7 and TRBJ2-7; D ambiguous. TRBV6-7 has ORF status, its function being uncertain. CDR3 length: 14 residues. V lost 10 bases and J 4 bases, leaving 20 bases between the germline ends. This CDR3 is CAIRNYGERYEQYF. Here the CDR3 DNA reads TGTGCCATCCGGAATTACGGTGAGAGGTACGAGCAGTACTTC.

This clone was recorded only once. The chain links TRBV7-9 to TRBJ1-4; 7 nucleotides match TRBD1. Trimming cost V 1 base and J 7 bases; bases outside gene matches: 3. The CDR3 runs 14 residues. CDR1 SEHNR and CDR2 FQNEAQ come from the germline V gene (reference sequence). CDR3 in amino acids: CASSLGTGIEKLFF. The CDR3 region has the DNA TGTGCCAGCAGCTTAGGGACAGGAATTGAAAAACTGTTTTTT.

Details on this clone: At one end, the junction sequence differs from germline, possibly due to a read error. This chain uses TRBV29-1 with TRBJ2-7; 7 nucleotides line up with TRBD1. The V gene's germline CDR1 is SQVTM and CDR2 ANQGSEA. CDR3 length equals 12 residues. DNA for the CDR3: TGCAGCGTTGAGCACAGGGGATACGAGCGGTACTTC. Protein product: CSVEHRGYERYF.

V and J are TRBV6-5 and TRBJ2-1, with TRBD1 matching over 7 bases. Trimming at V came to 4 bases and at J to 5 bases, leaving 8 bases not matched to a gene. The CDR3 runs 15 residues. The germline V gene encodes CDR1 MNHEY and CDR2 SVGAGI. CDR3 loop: CASSFRAGGDNEQFF. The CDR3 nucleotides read TGTGCCAGCAGTTTCCGCGCAGGGGGAGACAATGAGCAGTTCTTC.

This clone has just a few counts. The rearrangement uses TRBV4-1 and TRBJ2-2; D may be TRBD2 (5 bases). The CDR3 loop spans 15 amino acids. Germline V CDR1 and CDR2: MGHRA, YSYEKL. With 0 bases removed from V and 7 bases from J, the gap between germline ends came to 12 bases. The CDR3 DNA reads TGCGCCAGCAGCCAAGAAGGTGGAGGTCGCGGGGAGCTGTTTTTT. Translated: CASSQEGGGRGELFF.

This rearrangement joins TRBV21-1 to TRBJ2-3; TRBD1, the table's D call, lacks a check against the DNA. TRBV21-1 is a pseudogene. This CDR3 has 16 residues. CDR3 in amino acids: CASNPVGDRVTDTQYF. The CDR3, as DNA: TGTGCCAGCAATCCGGTAGGAGACAGGGTGACAGATACGCAGTATTTT.

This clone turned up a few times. This chain's CDR3 is CASNQLAGTNTGELFF. For the CDR3, the DNA is TGCGCCAGCAATCAACTAGCGGGAACGAACACCGGGGAGCTGTTTTTT. The rearrangement uses TRBV10-2 and TRBJ2-2; 10 positions agree with TRBD2. This CDR3 has 16 amino acids. Germline V gene lookup returns CDR1 WSHSY and CDR2 SAAADI. J lost 0 bases, V lost 7 bases, and 5 bases had no gene match.

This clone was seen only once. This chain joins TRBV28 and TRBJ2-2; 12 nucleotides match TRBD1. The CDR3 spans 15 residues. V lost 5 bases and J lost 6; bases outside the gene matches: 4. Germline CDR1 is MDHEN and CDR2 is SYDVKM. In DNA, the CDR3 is TGTGCCAGCAGTGTAGGGACAGGGGGCCCCGGGGAGCTGTTTTTT. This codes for CASSVGTGGPGELFF.

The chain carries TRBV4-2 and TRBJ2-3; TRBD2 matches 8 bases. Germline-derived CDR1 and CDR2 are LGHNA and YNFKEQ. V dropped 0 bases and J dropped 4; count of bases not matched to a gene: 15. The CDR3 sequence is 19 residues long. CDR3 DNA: TGTGCCAGCAGCCAAGATAATTTAGGACTAGCTGGCGGGGCAGATACGCAGTATTTT. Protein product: CASSQDNLGLAGGADTQYF.

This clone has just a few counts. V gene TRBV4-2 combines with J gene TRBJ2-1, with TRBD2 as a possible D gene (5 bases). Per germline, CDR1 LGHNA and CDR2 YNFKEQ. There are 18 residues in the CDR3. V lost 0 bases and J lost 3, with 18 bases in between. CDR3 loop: CASSQDLRGLGDYNEQFF. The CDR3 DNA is TGTGCCAGCAGCCAAGATCTAAGAGGGCTGGGAGACTACAATGAGCAGTTCTTC.

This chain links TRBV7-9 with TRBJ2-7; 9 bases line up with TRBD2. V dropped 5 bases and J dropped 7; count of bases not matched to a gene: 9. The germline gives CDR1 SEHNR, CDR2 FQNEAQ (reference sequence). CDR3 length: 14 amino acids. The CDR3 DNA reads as TGTGCCAGCAGCCCTGGACTAGCGTCTGGGGAGCAGTACGTC. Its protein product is CASSPGLASGEQYV.

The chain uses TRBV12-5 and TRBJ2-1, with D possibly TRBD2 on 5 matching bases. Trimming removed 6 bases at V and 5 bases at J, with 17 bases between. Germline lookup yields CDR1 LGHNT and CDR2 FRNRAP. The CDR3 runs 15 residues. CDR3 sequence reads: CASGGEEYSHNEQFF. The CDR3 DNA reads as TGTGCTAGTGGCGGGGAAGAATACAGCCACAATGAGCAGTTCTTC.

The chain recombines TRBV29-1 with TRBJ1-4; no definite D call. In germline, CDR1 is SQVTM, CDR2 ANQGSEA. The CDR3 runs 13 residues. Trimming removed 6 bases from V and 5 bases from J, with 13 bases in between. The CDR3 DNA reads TGCAGCGTCCTCGGACTGCTCAATGAAAAACTGTTTTTT. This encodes CSVLGLLNEKLFF.

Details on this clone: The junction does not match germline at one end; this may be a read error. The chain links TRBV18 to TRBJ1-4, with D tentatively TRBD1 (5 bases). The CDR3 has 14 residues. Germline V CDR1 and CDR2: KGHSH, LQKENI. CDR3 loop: CASSPQDSQEKLFF. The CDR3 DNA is TGTGCCAGCTCCCCACAGGACTCCCAAGAAAAACTGTTTTTT.

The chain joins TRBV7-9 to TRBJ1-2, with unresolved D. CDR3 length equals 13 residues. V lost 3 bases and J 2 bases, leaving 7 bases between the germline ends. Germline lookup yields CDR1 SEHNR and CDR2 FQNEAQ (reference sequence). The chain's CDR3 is CASSFDQNYGYTF. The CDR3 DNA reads TGTGCCAGCAGCTTTGATCAGAACTATGGCTACACCTTC.

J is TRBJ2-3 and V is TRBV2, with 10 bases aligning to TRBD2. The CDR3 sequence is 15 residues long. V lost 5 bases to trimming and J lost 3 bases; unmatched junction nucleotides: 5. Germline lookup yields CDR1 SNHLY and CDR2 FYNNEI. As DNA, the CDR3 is TGTGCCAGCAGTCCAGATAGCGGGAGGACAGATACGCAGTATTTT. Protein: CASSPDSGRTDTQYF.